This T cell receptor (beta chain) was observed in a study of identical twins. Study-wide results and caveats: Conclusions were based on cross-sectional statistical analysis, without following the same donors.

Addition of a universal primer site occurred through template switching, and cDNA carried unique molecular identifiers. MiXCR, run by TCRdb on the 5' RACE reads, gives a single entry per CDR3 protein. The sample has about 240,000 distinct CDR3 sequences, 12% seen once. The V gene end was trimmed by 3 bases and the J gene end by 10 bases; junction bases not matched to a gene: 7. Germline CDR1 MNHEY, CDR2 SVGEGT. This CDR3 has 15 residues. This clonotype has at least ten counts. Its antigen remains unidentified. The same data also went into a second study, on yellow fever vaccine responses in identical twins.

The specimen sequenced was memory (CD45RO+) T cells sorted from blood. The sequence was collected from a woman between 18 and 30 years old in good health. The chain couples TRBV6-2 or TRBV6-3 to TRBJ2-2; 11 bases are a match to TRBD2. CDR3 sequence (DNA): TGTGCCAGCAGTTATACTAGCGGGAGACTCGAGGAGCTGTTTTTT. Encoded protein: CASSYTSGRLEELFF.